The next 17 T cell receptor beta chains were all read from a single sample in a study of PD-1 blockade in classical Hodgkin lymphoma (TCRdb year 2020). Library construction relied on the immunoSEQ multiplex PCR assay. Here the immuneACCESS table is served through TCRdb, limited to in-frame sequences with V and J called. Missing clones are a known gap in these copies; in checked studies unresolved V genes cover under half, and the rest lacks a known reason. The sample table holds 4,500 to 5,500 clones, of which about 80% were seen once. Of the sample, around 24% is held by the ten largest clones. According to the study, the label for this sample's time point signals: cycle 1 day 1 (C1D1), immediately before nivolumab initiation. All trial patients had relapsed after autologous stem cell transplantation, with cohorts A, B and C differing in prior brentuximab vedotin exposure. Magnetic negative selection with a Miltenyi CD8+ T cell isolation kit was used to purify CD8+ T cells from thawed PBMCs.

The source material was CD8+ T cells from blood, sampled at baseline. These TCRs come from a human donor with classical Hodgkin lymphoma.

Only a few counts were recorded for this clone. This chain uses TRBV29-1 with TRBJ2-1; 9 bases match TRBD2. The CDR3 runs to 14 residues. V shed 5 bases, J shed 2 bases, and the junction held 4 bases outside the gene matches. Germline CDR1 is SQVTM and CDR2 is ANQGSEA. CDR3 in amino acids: CSVSGTSTYNEQFF. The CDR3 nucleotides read TGCAGCGTTTCCGGGACTAGCACCTACAATGAGCAGTTCTTC.

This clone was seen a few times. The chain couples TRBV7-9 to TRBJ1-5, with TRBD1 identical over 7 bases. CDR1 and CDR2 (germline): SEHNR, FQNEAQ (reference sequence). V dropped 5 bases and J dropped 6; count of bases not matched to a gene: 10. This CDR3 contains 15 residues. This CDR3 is CASSPTGVIGQPQHF. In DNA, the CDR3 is TGTGCCAGCAGCCCTACAGGGGTGATAGGTCAGCCCCAGCATTTT.

CDR3 loop: CASSLQGRPPVIAKNIQYF. In DNA form, the CDR3 reads TGTGCCAGCAGCCTCCAGGGGCGGCCCCCGGTTATAGCCAAAAACATTCAGTACTTC. The gene calls are TRBV7-2 and TRBJ2-4, with D tentatively TRBD1 (6 bases). Per germline, CDR1 SGHTA and CDR2 FQGNSA. Trimming cost V 5 bases and J 0 bases, with 23 bases left between them. The CDR3 consists of 19 residues.

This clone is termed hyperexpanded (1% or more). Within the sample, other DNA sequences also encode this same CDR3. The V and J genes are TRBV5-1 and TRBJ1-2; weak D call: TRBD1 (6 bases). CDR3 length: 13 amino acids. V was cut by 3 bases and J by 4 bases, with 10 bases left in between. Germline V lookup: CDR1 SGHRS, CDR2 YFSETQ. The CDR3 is CASSWDKSYGYTF. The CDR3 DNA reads TGCGCCAGCAGCTGGGACAAGTCCTATGGCTACACCTTC.

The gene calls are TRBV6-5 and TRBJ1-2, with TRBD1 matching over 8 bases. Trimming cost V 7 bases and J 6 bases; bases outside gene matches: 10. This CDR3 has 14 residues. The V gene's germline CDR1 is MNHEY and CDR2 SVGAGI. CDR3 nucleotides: TGTGCCAGCACATCCCGCGGACAGGGCGATGGCTACACCTTC. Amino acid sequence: CASTSRGQGDGYTF.

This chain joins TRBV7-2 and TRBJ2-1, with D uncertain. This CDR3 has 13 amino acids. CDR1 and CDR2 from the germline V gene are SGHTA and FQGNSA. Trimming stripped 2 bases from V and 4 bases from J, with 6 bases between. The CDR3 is CASSLYLYNEQFF. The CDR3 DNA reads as TGTGCCAGCAGCTTATACCTGTACAATGAGCAGTTCTTC. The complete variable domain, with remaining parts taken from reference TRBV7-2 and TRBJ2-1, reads GAGVSQSPSNKVTEKGKDVELRCDPISGHTALYWYRQSLGQGLEFLIYFQGNSAPDKSGLPSDRFSAERTGGSVSTLTIQRTQQEDSAVYLCASSLYLYNEQFFGPGTRLTVL.

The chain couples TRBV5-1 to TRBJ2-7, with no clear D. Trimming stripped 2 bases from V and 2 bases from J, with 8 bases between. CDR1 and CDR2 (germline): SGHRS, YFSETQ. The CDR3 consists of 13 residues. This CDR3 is CASSLPTPYEQYF. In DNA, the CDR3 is TGCGCCAGCAGCTTACCGACCCCCTACGAGCAGTACTTC.

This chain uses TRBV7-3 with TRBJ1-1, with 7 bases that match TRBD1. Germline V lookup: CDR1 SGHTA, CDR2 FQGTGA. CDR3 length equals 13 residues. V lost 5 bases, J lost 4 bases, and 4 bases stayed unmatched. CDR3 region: CASSPYRGTEAFF. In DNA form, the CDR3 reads TGTGCCAGCAGCCCTTACAGGGGCACTGAAGCTTTCTTT.

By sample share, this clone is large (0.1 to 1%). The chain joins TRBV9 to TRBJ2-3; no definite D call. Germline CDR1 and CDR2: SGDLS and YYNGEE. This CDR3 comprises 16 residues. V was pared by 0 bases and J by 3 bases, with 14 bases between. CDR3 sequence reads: CASSVARSTVTDTQYF. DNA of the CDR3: TGTGCCAGCAGCGTAGCCCGGTCAACCGTAACAGATACGCAGTATTTT.

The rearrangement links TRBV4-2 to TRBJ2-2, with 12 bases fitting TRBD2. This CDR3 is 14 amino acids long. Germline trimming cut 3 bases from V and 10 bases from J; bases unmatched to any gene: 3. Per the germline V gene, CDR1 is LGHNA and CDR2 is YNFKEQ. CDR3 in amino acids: CASSQRLAGVELFF. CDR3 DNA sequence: TGTGCCAGCAGCCAGCGACTAGCGGGAGTGGAGCTGTTTTTT.

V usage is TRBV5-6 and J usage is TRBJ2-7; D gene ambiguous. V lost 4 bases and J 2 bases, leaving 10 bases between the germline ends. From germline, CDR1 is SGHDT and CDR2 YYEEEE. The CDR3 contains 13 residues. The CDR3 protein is CASSPDQPYEQYF. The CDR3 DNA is TGTGCCAGCAGCCCGGACCAACCCTACGAGCAGTACTTC.

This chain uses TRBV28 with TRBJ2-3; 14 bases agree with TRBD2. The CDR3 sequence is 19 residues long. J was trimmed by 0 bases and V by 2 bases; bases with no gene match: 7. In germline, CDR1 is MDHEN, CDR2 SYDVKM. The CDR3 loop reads CASSLRATSGRASTDTQYF. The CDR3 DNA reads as TGTGCCAGCAGTTTAAGGGCGACTAGCGGGAGGGCTAGCACAGATACGCAGTATTTT.

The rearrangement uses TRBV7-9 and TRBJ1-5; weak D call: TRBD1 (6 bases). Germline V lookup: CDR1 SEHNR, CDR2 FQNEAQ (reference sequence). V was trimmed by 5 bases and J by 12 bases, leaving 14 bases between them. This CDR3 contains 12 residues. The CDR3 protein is CASSNSGDIQHF. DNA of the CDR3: TGTGCCAGCAGCAATTCGGGGGACATCCAGCATTTT.

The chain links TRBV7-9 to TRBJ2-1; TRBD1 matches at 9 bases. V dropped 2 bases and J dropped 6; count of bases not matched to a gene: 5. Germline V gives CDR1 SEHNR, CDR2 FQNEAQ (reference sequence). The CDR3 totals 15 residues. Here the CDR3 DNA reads TGTGCCAGCAGCTTAACCGGGACAGGGACCAATGAGCAGTTCTTC. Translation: CASSLTGTGTNEQFF. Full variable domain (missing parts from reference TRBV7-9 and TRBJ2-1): DTGVSQNPRHKITKRGQNVTFRCDPISEHNRLYWYRQTLGQGPEFLTYFQNEAQLEKSRLLSDRFSAERPKGSFSTLEIQRTEQGDSAMYLCASSLTGTGTNEQFFGPGTRLTVL.

CDR3 DNA: TGCGCCAGCAGCCAAGGGGCCACGAACACTGAAGCTTTCTTT. Translated: CASSQGATNTEAFF. The chain combines TRBV4-3 with TRBJ1-1; no definite D call. Germline assignment: CDR1 LGHNA and CDR2 YSLEER. V lost 1 base and J lost 1, with 7 bases in between. The CDR3 covers 14 residues.

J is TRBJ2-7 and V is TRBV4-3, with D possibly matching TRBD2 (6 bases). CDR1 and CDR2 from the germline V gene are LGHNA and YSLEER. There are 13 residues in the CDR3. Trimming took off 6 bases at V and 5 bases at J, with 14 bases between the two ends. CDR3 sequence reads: CASSLWRGNEQYF. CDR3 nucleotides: TGCGCCAGCAGTTTGTGGAGGGGAAACGAGCAGTACTTC.

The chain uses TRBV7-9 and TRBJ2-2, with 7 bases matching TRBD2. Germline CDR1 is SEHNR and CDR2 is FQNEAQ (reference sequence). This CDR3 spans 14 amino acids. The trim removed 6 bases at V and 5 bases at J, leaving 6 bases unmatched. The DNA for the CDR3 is TGTGCCAGCAGAACGGGAGGTTTGACCGGGGAGCTGTTTTTT. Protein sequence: CASRTGGLTGELFF.